This T cell receptor beta chain was profiled in a study of T cell responses to AZD1222 COVID-19 vaccine. The assay was immunoSEQ multiplex PCR, and TCRdb's table has in-frame clones only and misses some. Here the sample spans around 120,000 clones, 70% to 90% being singletons. Study conclusions and caveats: Donors were mostly white British, more females; clonal diversity possibly underestimated.

As concerns this clone: The antigen remains undetermined.

The V gene lost 4 bases and the J gene lost 4 bases, with 10 bases spanning the gap. Germline V lookup: CDR1 MNHEY, CDR2 SVGAGI. This CDR3 comprises 13 residues. The sample was peripheral blood, taken on day 0 of AZD1222 vaccination. The sequence came from an adult in good health. The chain links TRBV6-5 to TRBJ1-2; no definite D call. In nucleotides, the CDR3 is TGTGCCAGCAGTTCCCCGGGGTCCTATGGCTACACCTTC. Its protein product is CASSSPGSYGYTF.